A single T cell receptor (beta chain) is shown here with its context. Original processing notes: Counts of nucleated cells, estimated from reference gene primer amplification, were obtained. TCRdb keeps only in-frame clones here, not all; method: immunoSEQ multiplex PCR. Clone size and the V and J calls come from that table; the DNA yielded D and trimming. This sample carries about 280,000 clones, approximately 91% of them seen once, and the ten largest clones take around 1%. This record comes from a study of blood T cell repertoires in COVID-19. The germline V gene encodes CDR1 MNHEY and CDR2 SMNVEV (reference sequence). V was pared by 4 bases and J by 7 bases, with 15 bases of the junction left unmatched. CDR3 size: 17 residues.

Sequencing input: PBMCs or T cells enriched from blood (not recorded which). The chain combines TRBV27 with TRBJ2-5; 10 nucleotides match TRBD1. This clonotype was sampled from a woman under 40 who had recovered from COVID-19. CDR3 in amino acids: CASSSDRDRGLSGTQYF. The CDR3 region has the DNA TGTGCCAGCAGTTCGGACCGGGACAGGGGATTGTCTGGGACCCAGTACTTC.